One and the same sample provided the 4 T cell receptor beta chains below, sequenced in a study of radiotherapy plus CTLA-4 blockade in lung cancer. Generated by immunoSEQ multiplex PCR, the TCRdb table keeps only in-frame clones and is missing some. The sample comprises 35,000 to 40,000 clones, just over 85% of which are singletons, and approximately 22% rests with the top ten. Sequences were derived from peripheral blood, sampled from a patient treated with radiotherapy plus ipilimumab. These receptors were taken from a human donor with non-small cell lung cancer whose response to radiotherapy plus ipilimumab could not be evaluated.

The genes are TRBV11-2 and TRBJ2-5; tentatively, D is TRBD1 (7 bases). The CDR3 extends over 13 amino acids. CDR1 SGHAT and CDR2 FQNNGV come from the germline V gene. Trimming pared 6 bases from V and 5 bases from J, leaving 13 bases between. The CDR3 protein is CASRQAGGETQYF. The CDR3 coding sequence is TGTGCCAGCAGGCAGGCAGGGGGGGAGACCCAGTACTTC.

This clone was seen just once. The chain employs TRBV5-1 and TRBJ1-4; 7 nucleotides agree with TRBD1. The CDR3 sequence is 14 residues long. V shed 4 bases and J 8 bases; nucleotides not matched to a gene: 8. Looked up from germline, CDR1 is SGHRS and CDR2 is YFSETQ. DNA for the CDR3: TGCGCCAGCAGCCTCCAGGGGGGCTGGGAAAAACTGTTTTTT. Protein: CASSLQGGWEKLFF.

The rearrangement uses TRBV5-6 and TRBJ2-1; maybe TRBD1 (6 bases). From germline, CDR1 is SGHDT and CDR2 YYEEEE. V was shortened by 4 bases and J by 10 bases, with 12 bases between the two germline ends. The CDR3 has 12 residues. As DNA, the CDR3 is TGTGCCAGCAGCACCACAGGGTACGAGCAGTTCTTC. Amino acid sequence: CASSTTGYEQFF.

The chain recombines TRBV6-4 with TRBJ2-2; weak D call: TRBD1 (6 bases). Trimming shortened V by 2 bases and J by 5 bases, and 12 bases separated the two germline ends. Germline CDR1 reads MRHNA; CDR2 reads SNTAGT. This CDR3 comprises 15 residues. CDR3 loop: CASSDGGERTGELFF. CDR3 sequence (DNA): TGTGCCAGCAGTGACGGGGGCGAGAGAACCGGGGAGCTGTTTTTT.